These 28 T cell receptor beta chains came from one sample sequenced in a study of cytomegalovirus exposure and HLA in healthy donors (dated by TCRdb to 2016 to 2017). The library was built by means of the immunoSEQ multiplex PCR assay. A mixture of 60 forward primers for TCR Vbeta segments and 13 reverse primers for TCR Jbeta segments was used in the multiplex PCR. The immuneACCESS repertoire file appears here via TCRdb, limited to in-frame rearrangements. These files lack a portion of the clones; in checked studies, under half of the deficit traces to unresolved V genes, and the cause of the others is not known. Across this sample there are roughly 130,000 clones, with 66% seen only once. The top ten constitute 1.5% to 1.9% of the sample. The specimen sequenced was PBMCs. Source of these receptors: a man younger than 30 in good health and CMV-seronegative.

The J gene is TRBJ2-7, the V gene TRBV4-2; 10 nucleotides line up with TRBD2. With 7 bases clipped from V and 6 bases from J, the junction kept 9 bases outside the gene matches. Germline V gene data show CDR1 as LGHNA and CDR2 as YNFKEQ. The CDR3 is 14 amino acids. This chain's CDR3 is CASTPMSGRGEQYF. CDR3 DNA sequence: TGTGCCAGCACCCCCATGAGCGGGAGGGGCGAGCAGTACTTC.

This clone was recorded only once. The CDR3 spells CASSLSTGYQETQYF. CDR3 DNA sequence: TGTGCCAGCAGCTTATCGACAGGGTACCAAGAGACCCAGTACTTC. V is TRBV11-2 and J is TRBJ2-5; 7 nucleotides agree with TRBD1. The CDR3 extends over 15 amino acids. Germline-derived CDR1 and CDR2 are SGHAT and FQNNGV. The J segment lost 0 bases and the V segment lost 2 bases, leaving 3 bases of the junction unmatched.

The genes are TRBV5-5 and TRBJ1-2, with 10 bases aligning to TRBD1. CDR1 and CDR2 (germline): SGHKS, YYEKEE (reference sequence). Trimming cost V 6 bases and J 5 bases; bases outside gene matches: 4. This CDR3 contains 13 residues. The CDR3 protein is CASNRDRGYGYTF. Written as DNA, the CDR3 is TGTGCCAGCAACCGGGACAGGGGATATGGCTACACCTTC.

The chain is built from TRBV25-1 and TRBJ2-1; maybe TRBD1 (5 bases). The CDR3 length is 15 residues. The germline gives CDR1 MGHDK, CDR2 SYGVNS. The V end was cut by 6 bases, the J end by 7 bases, with 19 bases between. The CDR3 reads CASSGGAGVINEQFF. DNA of the CDR3: TGTGCCAGCAGCGGTGGGGCAGGAGTAATAAATGAGCAGTTCTTC.

This sequence joins TRBV5-1 and TRBJ2-2, with D hard to call. Germline V gene lookup returns CDR1 SGHRS and CDR2 YFSETQ. The CDR3 is 13 amino acids. Trimming stripped 4 bases from V and 4 bases from J, with 8 bases between. CDR3 in DNA: TGCGCCAGCAGCCCTATAGTCACCGGGGAGCTGTTTTTT. This gives the protein CASSPIVTGELFF.

This clone was counted only a few times. This chain links TRBV28 with TRBJ2-7; possible D gene TRBD1, 6 bases. The CDR3 contains 13 residues. Germline CDR1 MDHEN, CDR2 SYDVKM. Trimming shortened V by 2 bases and J by 4 bases, and 9 bases separated the two germline ends. CDR3 residues: CASSLGTPYEQYF. As DNA, the CDR3 is TGTGCCAGCAGTTTAGGGACACCTTACGAGCAGTACTTC.

The CDR3 nucleotides are TGTGCCAGCAGCTTGGGGCAGATGCAGTTCTTC. Translation: CASSLGQMQFF. The chain carries TRBV5-4 and TRBJ2-1; D unclear. The germline V gene encodes CDR1 SGHNT and CDR2 YYREEE (reference sequence). Trimming removed 0 bases at V and 12 bases at J, with 7 bases between. This CDR3 is 11 amino acids long.

This chain links TRBV13 with TRBJ2-1, with 7 bases identical to TRBD1. The CDR3 runs to 15 residues. Germline V gene lookup returns CDR1 PRHDT and CDR2 FYEKMQ (reference sequence). The trim removed 5 bases at V and 0 bases at J, leaving 4 bases unmatched. CDR3 protein: CASSPRDSSYNEQFF. DNA for the CDR3: TGTGCCAGCAGCCCACGGGACAGCTCCTACAATGAGCAGTTCTTC.

This chain's CDR3 is CASSQEPASVTYEQYF. DNA for the CDR3: TGCGCCAGCAGCCAAGAACCAGCTAGCGTAACGTACGAGCAGTACTTC. This chain connects TRBV4-3 to TRBJ2-7, with D tentatively TRBD2 (6 bases). The germline gives CDR1 LGHNA, CDR2 YSLEER. V lost 0 bases to trimming and J lost 4 bases, with 16 bases between them. The CDR3 sequence is 16 residues long.

V and J are TRBV19 and TRBJ1-5; D is unclear. V shed 3 bases and J shed 0 bases, with 6 bases lying between them. The length of the CDR3 is 14 residues. Germline V gene sequence: CDR1 LNHDA, CDR2 SQIVND (reference sequence). CDR3 amino acids: CASSMTYSNQPQHF. The CDR3 region has the DNA TGTGCCAGTAGTATGACATATAGCAATCAGCCCCAGCATTTT.

J is TRBJ2-5 and V is TRBV6-1, with a tentative D call TRBD2 (7 bases). Trimming removed 3 bases from V and 3 bases from J, with 20 bases in between. The CDR3 is 17 residues long. Germline CDR1 and CDR2: MNHNS and SASEGT. CDR3 protein: CASSERASRGAKETQYF. The CDR3 DNA follows: TGTGCCAGCAGTGAGAGGGCCTCCCGGGGGGCTAAAGAGACCCAGTACTTC.

The chain carries TRBV19 and TRBJ1-2; 7 nucleotides match TRBD1. Germline CDR1 reads LNHDA; CDR2 reads SQIVND (reference sequence). Trimming took 6 bases from V and 7 from J; bases not matched to a gene: 8. The CDR3 is 13 amino acids. The CDR3: CASRPQGVGGYTF. For the CDR3, the DNA is TGTGCCAGTAGACCCCAGGGGGTCGGTGGCTACACCTTC. The variable domain in full, completed from reference TRBV19 and TRBJ1-2, reads DGGITQSPKYLFRKEGQNVTLSCEQNLNHDAMYWYRQDPGQGLRLIYYSQIVNDFQKGDIAEGYSVSREKKESFPLTVTSAQKNPTAFYLCASRPQGVGGYTFGSGTRLTVV.

The V and J genes are TRBV30 and TRBJ2-7; 7 bases match TRBD1. With 4 bases clipped from V and 3 bases from J, the junction kept 9 bases outside the gene matches. CDR3 size: 14 residues. Germline V CDR1 and CDR2: GTSNPN, SVGIG (reference sequence). The CDR3 loop is CAWTSSGTVYEQYF. In nucleotides, the CDR3 is TGTGCCTGGACCTCCTCCGGGACAGTCTACGAGCAGTACTTC.

This clone has more than one count but fewer than ten. Other DNA sequences of this sample code for an identical CDR3. This chain links TRBV27 with TRBJ1-5; no reliable D call. Per the germline V gene, CDR1 is MNHEY and CDR2 is SMNVEV (reference sequence). Deletions cut 3 bases from V and 5 bases from J, with 8 bases between. The CDR3 spans 13 residues. CDR3 coding DNA: TGTGCCAGCAGTTTGAGCCGAGATCAGCCCCAGCATTTT. It encodes CASSLSRDQPQHF.

The chain combines TRBV19 with TRBJ1-1, with D perhaps matching TRBD1 (5 bases). Germline assignment: CDR1 LNHDA and CDR2 SQIVND (reference sequence). The CDR3 has 12 residues. The V end lost 7 bases, the J end lost 1 base, and 7 bases lay between the germline ends. Here the CDR3 DNA reads TGTGCCAGTACCGACAGGAACACTGAAGCTTTCTTT. It codes for CASTDRNTEAFF.

J is TRBJ2-1 and V is TRBV19; 9 nucleotides match TRBD1. From germline, CDR1 is LNHDA and CDR2 SQIVND (reference sequence). The J segment lost 12 bases and the V segment lost 5 bases, leaving 14 bases of the junction unmatched. This CDR3 region has 15 residues. The CDR3 nucleotides are TGTGCCAGTAGTCTCCCTGGGACAGGGTCTGGGGTGCAGTTCTTC. Encoded protein: CASSLPGTGSGVQFF.

The rearrangement links TRBV29-1 to TRBJ2-5; 9 nucleotides match TRBD2. The length of the CDR3 is 15 residues. Germline loops: CDR1 SQVTM, CDR2 ANQGSEA. V gave up 7 bases and J gave up 5 bases; unmatched junction bases: 14. The CDR3 protein is CSAEGVAGAPETQYF. CDR3 nucleotides: TGCAGCGCCGAGGGGGTAGCGGGGGCCCCGGAGACCCAGTACTTC.

This chain connects TRBV10-3 to TRBJ2-2; the D gene is possibly TRBD1 (6 bases). The CDR3 extends over 16 amino acids. Germline-derived CDR1 and CDR2 are ENHRY and SYGVKD. The V and J ends lost 11 bases and 6 bases respectively, with 25 bases between them. CDR3 in amino acids: CAARQDYRVIAGELFF. Here the CDR3 DNA reads TGTGCCGCCAGACAGGATTACAGGGTAATCGCCGGGGAGCTGTTTTTT.

This clone appeared once. This chain links TRBV19 with TRBJ2-1; 8 nucleotides align to TRBD1. The CDR3 is made up of 14 amino acids. V lost 8 bases and J lost 1; bases outside the gene matches: 4. CDR1 and CDR2 (germline): LNHDA, SQIVND (reference sequence). Here the CDR3 reads CASADRGSYNEQFF. DNA for the CDR3: TGTGCCAGTGCTGACAGGGGATCCTACAATGAGCAGTTCTTC.

The chain combines TRBV29-1 with TRBJ1-1; 7 nucleotides align to TRBD1. Germline V gene sequence: CDR1 SQVTM, CDR2 ANQGSEA. The CDR3 runs 12 residues. The V gene end was trimmed by 5 bases and the J gene end by 4 bases; junction bases not matched to a gene: 4. Written as DNA, the CDR3 is TGCAGCGTTTGGGGACAGAGCACTGAAGCTTTCTTT. It translates to CSVWGQSTEAFF.

This chain uses TRBV19 with TRBJ2-7; a weak D match, TRBD1 (6 bases). Germline values: CDR1 LNHDA, CDR2 SQIVND (reference sequence). Trimming pared 5 bases from V and 12 bases from J, leaving 14 bases between. This CDR3 is built from 11 residues. Here the CDR3 reads CASSVTGRVYF. As DNA, the CDR3 is TGTGCCAGTAGTGTCACAGGGCGCGTGTACTTC.

The CDR3 reads CASSATGTVVSPLHF. The CDR3 DNA is TGTGCCAGCAGCGCCACCGGGACAGTAGTTTCACCCCTCCACTTT. The rearrangement joins TRBV9 to TRBJ1-6, with 7 bases aligning to TRBD1. Per the germline V gene, CDR1 is SGDLS and CDR2 is YYNGEE. V lost 3 bases, J lost 9 bases, and 9 bases stayed unmatched. The CDR3 loop spans 15 amino acids.

The rearrangement uses TRBV29-1 and TRBJ2-5; D remains ambiguous. The CDR3 extends over 14 amino acids. From germline, CDR1 is SQVTM and CDR2 ANQGSEA. Trimming stripped 1 base from V and 5 bases from J, with 14 bases between. The CDR3 DNA sequence: TGCAGCGTTGAAGGAATCCCCCGGGTTGAGACCCAGTACTTC. It is translated as CSVEGIPRVETQYF. Complete variable domain (other parts from reference TRBV29-1 and TRBJ2-5): SAVISQKPSRDICQRGTSLTIQCQVDSQVTMMFWYRQQPGQSLTLIATANQGSEATYESGFVIDKFPISRPNLTFSTLTVSNMSPEDSSIYLCSVEGIPRVETQYFGPGTRLLVL.

This clone was recorded a few times. CDR3 protein: CASSVAGGVSSYNEQFF. CDR3 sequence (DNA): TGTGCCAGCAGCGTAGCGGGGGGTGTGAGCTCCTACAATGAGCAGTTCTTC. J is TRBJ2-1 and V is TRBV9; 7 bases map to TRBD2. The CDR3 is made up of 17 amino acids. The trim removed 0 bases at V and 0 bases at J, leaving 6 bases unmatched. CDR1 and CDR2 from the germline V gene are SGDLS and YYNGEE.

This chain links TRBV25-1 with TRBJ2-7; 8 bases match TRBD2. Germline V gene sequence: CDR1 MGHDK, CDR2 SYGVNS. J gave up 1 base and V 9 bases, and 11 bases lay outside the gene matches. There are 15 residues in the CDR3. The CDR3 DNA follows: TGTGCCAGGGTTTACTCAAGCGGGGGTTCCTACGAGCAGTACTTC. Translated, it gives CARVYSSGGSYEQYF.

The rearrangement joins TRBV5-1 to TRBJ2-7; D gene uncertain. The V end lost 0 bases, the J end lost 9 bases, and 16 bases lay between the germline ends. CDR3 length: 14 amino acids. CDR1 and CDR2 from the germline V gene are SGHRS and YFSETQ. CDR3 nucleotides: TGCGCCAGCAGCTTGGAGGTGGGTAGCAGTGTGCAGTACTTC. It encodes CASSLEVGSSVQYF.

The chain recombines TRBV28 with TRBJ1-2, with a possible D match to TRBD1 (6 bases). This CDR3 contains 12 residues. The V gene lost 4 bases and the J gene lost 12 bases, with 15 bases spanning the gap. Germline lookup yields CDR1 MDHEN and CDR2 SYDVKM. The CDR3 spells CASSSDPGQNTF. CDR3 coding DNA: TGTGCCAGCAGTTCTGACCCCGGACAGAACACCTTC.

V usage is TRBV19 and J usage is TRBJ2-1, with D possibly TRBD2 on 6 matching bases. V dropped 7 bases and J dropped 7 bases, with 23 bases sitting between them. The CDR3 loop spans 16 amino acids. Germline lookup yields CDR1 LNHDA and CDR2 SQIVND (reference sequence). DNA for the CDR3: TGTGCCAGTATGGGGGGTGGGCCTAGCCGTCGGAATGAGCAGTTCTTC. Residues: CASMGGGPSRRNEQFF.